One sample yielded the 22 T cell receptor beta chains listed below, sequenced in a study of blood T cell repertoires in COVID-19. Sequencing was performed with immunoSEQ multiplex PCR; in TCRdb, only in-frame clones are kept and a portion is missing. This repertoire shows under 45,000 clones, about 83% found once; its top ten account for about 3.7%. The source material was peripheral blood. All receptors come from a man aged 40-49 years with COVID-19, enrolled during active disease.

V is TRBV5-5 and J is TRBJ1-4; 7 bases are shared with TRBD1. With 2 bases clipped from V and 3 bases from J, the junction kept 7 bases outside the gene matches. Germline loops: CDR1 SGHKS, CDR2 YYEKEE (reference sequence). The CDR3 has 16 amino acids. The CDR3 loop is CASSLEGRGANEKLFF. Written as DNA, the CDR3 is TGTGCCAGCAGCTTAGAGGGCAGGGGGGCTAATGAAAAACTGTTTTTT.

The CDR3 DNA sequence: TGTGCCTGGAGGGCTGCCCCAGGAAACACCATATATTTT. Translation gives CAWRAAPGNTIYF. This chain joins TRBV30 and TRBJ1-3; D is uncertain. Germline V lookup: CDR1 GTSNPN, CDR2 SVGIG (reference sequence). V gave up 3 bases and J gave up 4 bases, with 10 bases separating them. This CDR3 contains 13 residues.

The chain combines TRBV7-8 with TRBJ2-3; weak D call: TRBD2 (5 bases). Germline lookup yields CDR1 SGHVS and CDR2 FQNEAQ. The ends were cut back, 1 base at V and 0 bases at J, with 8 bases in the middle. The CDR3 length is 15 residues. As DNA, the CDR3 is TGTGCCAGCAGCTTAGGGGAGACGAGCACAGATACGCAGTATTTT. Its translation: CASSLGETSTDTQYF.

V usage is TRBV5-6 and J usage is TRBJ1-2; TRBD1 might be the D (6 bases). The V end was cut by 1 base, the J end by 4 bases, with 20 bases between. The germline CDR1 and CDR2 sequences are SGHDT and YYEEEE. The CDR3 contains 17 residues. CDR3 coding DNA: TGTGCCAGCAGCTTGTATGACGCAGGGGTGGGTGGCTATGGCTACACCTTC. Protein sequence: CASSLYDAGVGGYGYTF.

This clone was observed once. The genes are TRBV5-8 and TRBJ1-5; TRBD1 is a possible D gene (6 bases). The CDR3 covers 15 residues. The V and J ends lost 4 bases and 0 bases respectively, with 11 bases between them. CDR1 is SGHTS and CDR2 is YDEGEE in the germline V gene. The CDR3 sequence is CASSPWTVSNQPQHF. The CDR3, as DNA: TGTGCCAGCAGCCCGTGGACAGTTAGCAATCAGCCCCAGCATTTT. The full variable domain, in which reference TRBV5-8 and TRBJ1-5 provide the parts outside the CDR3, is EAGVTQSPTHLIKTRGQQATLRCSPISGHTSVYWYQQALGLGLQFLLWYDEGEERNRGNFPPRFSGRQFPNYSSELNVNALELEDSALYLCASSPWTVSNQPQHFGDGTRLSIL.

The chain carries TRBV6-6 and TRBJ2-1, with a tentative D call TRBD2 (6 bases). Germline values: CDR1 MNHNY, CDR2 SVGAGI (reference sequence). The V end lost 2 bases, the J end lost 10 bases, and 6 bases lay between the germline ends. The CDR3 runs to 11 residues. CDR3 nucleotide sequence: TGTGCCAGCAGTTACGCGGGGGAGCAGTTCTTC. Translating gives CASSYAGEQFF.

The chain joins TRBV13 to TRBJ2-5, with 7 bases that match TRBD2. Germline CDR1 reads PRHDT; CDR2 reads FYEKMQ (reference sequence). The V and J ends lost 3 bases and 1 base, in that order; junction bases with no gene match: 5. This CDR3 comprises 15 residues. CDR3 sequence: CASSFRGSVQETQYF. CDR3 in DNA: TGTGCCAGCAGCTTTCGCGGGAGCGTCCAAGAGACCCAGTACTTC.

The rearrangement uses TRBV2 and TRBJ2-5, with D unresolved. V was clipped by 6 bases and J by 5 bases, with 7 bases between them. This CDR3 has 11 amino acids. Per the germline V gene, CDR1 is SNHLY and CDR2 is FYNNEI. In DNA, the CDR3 is TGTGCCAGCAGGATCAGGGAGACCCAGTACTTC. It encodes CASRIRETQYF.

This rearrangement joins TRBV27 to TRBJ2-7, with TRBD1 identical over 9 bases. Germline V gene data show CDR1 as MNHEY and CDR2 as SMNVEV (reference sequence). This CDR3 has 16 amino acids. The ends lost 0 bases at V and 1 base at J; junction bases unmatched: 4. The CDR3 sequence is CASSLSGGTGSYEQYF. The CDR3 DNA reads TGTGCCAGCAGTTTATCGGGCGGGACAGGGTCCTACGAGCAGTACTTC.

This clone was found a few times. This chain connects TRBV2 to TRBJ1-5; 11 bases match TRBD1. Germline values: CDR1 SNHLY, CDR2 FYNNEI. This CDR3 contains 16 residues. V lost 3 bases and J lost 3; bases outside the gene matches: 4. The CDR3: CASSDRDRGSNQPQHF. Here the CDR3 DNA reads TGTGCCAGCAGTGACAGGGACAGGGGGTCCAATCAGCCCCAGCATTTT.

The chain is built from TRBV15 and TRBJ2-4; a weak D match, TRBD2 (6 bases). Germline assignment: CDR1 LNHNV and CDR2 YYDKDF (reference sequence). The length of the CDR3 is 17 residues. V shed 0 bases and J shed 8 bases, with 20 bases lying between them. This CDR3 reads CATSRDLLLEGRYIQYF. The DNA of the CDR3 is TGTGCCACCAGCAGAGATCTCCTCTTGGAGGGACGATACATTCAGTACTTC.

The chain has TRBV29-1 and TRBJ2-1; the D gene is possibly TRBD2 (5 bases). Germline values: CDR1 SQVTM, CDR2 ANQGSEA. The CDR3 has 12 residues. Trimming removed 0 bases at V and 10 bases at J, with 10 bases between. The CDR3 protein is CSVEDREPEQFF. CDR3 DNA: TGCAGCGTTGAAGATCGGGAACCAGAGCAGTTCTTC.

The chain links TRBV7-9 to TRBJ1-1; D may be TRBD1 (6 bases). The CDR3 is 16 residues long. Per germline, CDR1 SEHNR and CDR2 FQNEAQ (reference sequence). Trimming removed 5 bases from V and 3 bases from J, with 19 bases in between. The CDR3 here is CASSHFQGGGDTEAFF. The CDR3 DNA reads TGTGCCAGCAGCCACTTTCAAGGGGGAGGGGACACTGAAGCTTTCTTT.

This sequence joins TRBV30 and TRBJ2-7; tentatively, D is TRBD2 (5 bases). Germline loops: CDR1 GTSNPN, CDR2 SVGIG (reference sequence). Trimming shortened V by 0 bases and J by 4 bases, and 7 bases separated the two germline ends. This CDR3 has 12 residues. CDR3 region: CAWSVRGYEQYF. CDR3 coding DNA: TGTGCCTGGAGTGTACGGGGTTACGAGCAGTACTTC.

The chain joins TRBV7-9 to TRBJ2-7, with D maybe TRBD2 (5 bases). The CDR3 sequence is 13 residues long. Per germline, CDR1 SEHNR and CDR2 FQNEAQ (reference sequence). Trimming cost V 5 bases and J 6 bases, with 14 bases left between them. The CDR3 DNA sequence: TGTGCCAGCAGCCGATTGGCCCGGGGCGAGCAGTACTTC. Translated, it gives CASSRLARGEQYF.

The chain joins TRBV19 to TRBJ1-2; D is perhaps TRBD1 (5 bases). This CDR3 is 16 amino acids long. Trimming shortened V by 3 bases and J by 0 bases, and 14 bases separated the two germline ends. From germline, CDR1 is LNHDA and CDR2 SQIVND (reference sequence). Written as DNA, the CDR3 is TGTGCCAGTAGTATGCCAGGGCATACTCCTAACTATGGCTACACCTTC. Protein: CASSMPGHTPNYGYTF.

The chain recombines TRBV30 with TRBJ2-5; D possibly corresponds to TRBD1 (6 bases). The germline V and J ends were trimmed by 4 bases and 5 bases, with 14 bases remaining between them. Germline lookup yields CDR1 GTSNPN and CDR2 SVGIG (reference sequence). The CDR3 consists of 13 residues. CDR3 DNA: TGTGCCTGGAACCGGGACATCCGGGAGACCCAGTACTTC. Amino acid sequence: CAWNRDIRETQYF.

V is TRBV6-5 and J is TRBJ2-5; the match to TRBD1 covers 10 bases. Germline V CDR1 and CDR2: MNHEY, SVGAGI. This CDR3 region has 14 residues. Unmatched junction bases numbered 5, after V lost 6 bases and J lost 4 bases. CDR3 loop: CASSGQGGRETQYF. The CDR3, as DNA: TGTGCCAGCAGCGGACAGGGGGGACGAGAGACCCAGTACTTC.

The V and J genes are TRBV5-6 and TRBJ1-6; 7 bases are a match to TRBD1. The trim removed 1 base at V and 6 bases at J, leaving 7 bases unmatched. CDR3 length: 16 amino acids. Germline loops: CDR1 SGHDT, CDR2 YYEEEE. CDR3 sequence reads: CASSLLTGWFNSPLHF. CDR3 DNA: TGTGCCAGCAGCTTGCTGACAGGGTGGTTTAATTCACCCCTCCACTTT.

This chain joins TRBV27 and TRBJ2-1; D may be TRBD2 (5 bases). Germline assignment: CDR1 MNHEY and CDR2 SMNVEV (reference sequence). The CDR3 length is 15 residues. V was shortened by 5 bases and J by 3 bases, with 14 bases between the two germline ends. The CDR3 DNA reads as TGTGCCAGCAGTCCCTTGGCGGGTTACTACAATGAGCAGTTCTTC. Translating it yields CASSPLAGYYNEQFF.

This clone appeared a single time. V usage is TRBV30 and J usage is TRBJ1-2; 8 bases line up with TRBD1. After removal of 7 bases from V and 7 bases from J, the junction contained 11 bases not matched to a gene. From germline, CDR1 is GTSNPN and CDR2 SVGIG (reference sequence). The CDR3 is made up of 13 amino acids. The CDR3 coding sequence is TGTGCCTTTGATATCGGACAGGGCTCTGGCTACACCTTC. This encodes CAFDIGQGSGYTF.

The gene calls are TRBV6-5 and TRBJ1-1; D is ambiguous. The CDR3 has 13 amino acids. Germline CDR1 and CDR2: MNHEY and SVGAGI. Trimming shortened V by 7 bases and J by 4 bases, and 13 bases separated the two germline ends. The CDR3 coding sequence is TGTGCCAGCAATCACCTGGCAAGCACTGAAGCTTTCTTT. The encoded protein is CASNHLASTEAFF.